One and the same sample provided the 23 T cell receptor beta chains below, sequenced in a study of T cell repertoires in cytomegalovirus infection (dated by TCRdb to about 2019). Sequencing instrument: Illumina HiSeq 1500. TCRdb trimmed public reads at Q25 via fastp, called clones via MiXCR and kept in-frame beta chains. CDR3 protein sequences are deduplicated, and each keeps its most common genes and DNA. This sample comprises a few hundred thousand distinct CDR3 sequences, approximately 17% of them detected only once. The top ten clones comprise around 47% of the sample. The sample consisted of CD8+ T cells from PBMCs. Every receptor here comes from a human donor in good health (CMV status not recorded). Some clones in this sample may be carry-over from other donors' samples.

This clonotype has ten or more counts. This sequence joins TRBV2 and TRBJ2-3; 11 bases align to TRBD2. The germline gives CDR1 SNHLY, CDR2 FYNNEI. V was pared by 4 bases and J by 0 bases, with 12 bases of the junction left unmatched. The CDR3 consists of 19 residues. CDR3: CASSGVPSGGLTSTDTQYF. The DNA of the CDR3 is TGTGCCAGCAGTGGGGTTCCTAGCGGGGGGTTAACTAGCACAGATACGCAGTATTTT.

The rearrangement links TRBV7-8 to TRBJ1-2; D not resolved. V lost 0 bases and J 5 bases, leaving 7 bases between the germline ends. Germline V gene sequence: CDR1 SGHVS, CDR2 FQNEAQ. This CDR3 comprises 13 residues. The CDR3 loop reads CASSLAYPYGYTF. As DNA, the CDR3 is TGTGCCAGCAGCTTAGCGTATCCTTATGGCTACACCTTC.

This clonotype was counted many times. This rearrangement joins TRBV12-3 or TRBV12-4 to TRBJ2-1; 9 nucleotides match TRBD2. There are 14 residues in the CDR3. V lost 5 bases, J lost 8 bases, and 7 bases stayed unmatched. CDR3 sequence reads: CASSSGGLPDEQFF. CDR3 DNA sequence: TGTGCCAGCAGTAGCGGGGGGCTACCCGATGAGCAGTTCTTC.

This clonotype was detected many times. This chain uses TRBV7-2 with TRBJ2-5; 9 nucleotides agree with TRBD2. With V trimmed by 2 bases and J by 5 bases, 18 bases remained unmatched. The CDR3 spans 19 residues. Germline V gives CDR1 SGHTA, CDR2 FQGNSA. The CDR3 loop is CASSLNGGGDRTYLETQYF. The CDR3 nucleotides read TGTGCCAGCAGCTTAAACGGCGGGGGGGATCGGACCTACTTGGAGACCCAGTACTTC.

Many counts were recorded for this clonotype. The V call is TRBV7-2, the J call TRBJ2-5; no clear D gene. The CDR3 is made up of 18 amino acids. Per germline, CDR1 SGHTA and CDR2 FQGNSA. Trimming pared 6 bases from V and 2 bases from J, leaving 25 bases between. CDR3 sequence (DNA): TGTGCCAGCAGTTTTAGAAGGCCGCTCGGCAGGTTACAAGAGACCCAGTACTTC. Its translation: CASSFRRPLGRLQETQYF.

Many counts were recorded for this clonotype. The chain employs TRBV5-1 and TRBJ2-1, with 8 nucleotides matching TRBD1. V was clipped by 2 bases and J by 9 bases; unmatched bases: 4. Per germline, CDR1 SGHRS and CDR2 YFSETQ. This CDR3 is 13 amino acids long. CDR3 amino acids: CASSLGQGVEQFF. The CDR3 DNA is TGCGCCAGCAGCTTAGGACAGGGTGTTGAGCAGTTCTTC.

The chain uses TRBV12-3 or TRBV12-4 and TRBJ1-5; unclear D gene. CDR3 length equals 13 residues. V was cut by 1 base and J by 5 bases, with 6 bases left in between. The CDR3 sequence is CASSLGVDQPQHF. In DNA, the CDR3 is TGTGCCAGCAGTTTAGGTGTGGATCAGCCCCAGCATTTT.

This clonotype came up a few times. The CDR3 DNA follows: TGTGCCAGCAGCTTTGCCCGATCCGGGACAGGGTTAAATGAGCAGTTCTTC. This encodes CASSFARSGTGLNEQFF. This chain joins TRBV5-6 and TRBJ2-1; 9 bases agree with TRBD1. Per the germline V gene, CDR1 is SGHDT and CDR2 is YYEEEE. J was trimmed by 7 bases and V by 2 bases; bases with no gene match: 13. CDR3 length: 17 amino acids.

This clonotype was recorded once. V is TRBV7-4 and J is TRBJ1-1; 8 nucleotides align to TRBD1. J was trimmed by 8 bases and V by 5 bases; bases with no gene match: 4. Germline lookup yields CDR1 SGHVT and CDR2 SQSDAQ. This CDR3 comprises 12 residues. The CDR3 here is CASSADREEAFF. For the CDR3, the DNA is TGTGCCAGCAGCGCGGACAGGGAGGAAGCTTTCTTT.

The chain uses TRBV19 and TRBJ1-5, with no clear D. V shed 5 bases and J shed 6 bases, with 17 bases lying between them. This CDR3 spans 15 amino acids. Germline CDR1 is LNHDA and CDR2 is SQIVND (reference sequence). CDR3 protein: CASSYFGVFGQPQHF. The CDR3, as DNA: TGTGCCAGTAGTTACTTCGGGGTATTTGGTCAGCCCCAGCATTTT.

The chain employs TRBV19 and TRBJ1-1, with D tentatively TRBD1 (6 bases). Trimming took off 3 bases at V and 5 bases at J, with 10 bases between the two ends. The CDR3 length is 13 residues. Germline-derived CDR1 and CDR2 are LNHDA and SQIVND (reference sequence). The CDR3 region is CASSIRGPTEAFF. The CDR3 DNA reads TGTGCCAGTAGTATCCGGGGGCCGACTGAAGCTTTCTTT.

The sample holds a few counts of this clonotype. The V call is TRBV4-1, the J call TRBJ1-5; D uncertain. V lost 0 bases and J 3 bases, leaving 9 bases between the germline ends. This CDR3 has 15 amino acids. The germline V gene has CDR1 MGHRA and CDR2 YSYEKL. The CDR3 DNA sequence: TGCGCCAGCAGCCAAGATAGAACAGTCAATCAGCCCCAGCATTTT. It codes for CASSQDRTVNQPQHF.

This clonotype came up a few times. The chain recombines TRBV12-3 or TRBV12-4 with TRBJ2-3; 8 bases map to TRBD1. The V and J ends lost 7 bases and 7 bases, in that order; junction bases with no gene match: 10. This CDR3 region has 14 residues. The CDR3 DNA is TGTGCCAGCAAACCCGGGACAGGCCTATATACGCAGTATTTT. Protein: CASKPGTGLYTQYF.

This clonotype was seen a few times. The chain carries TRBV19 and TRBJ1-4; 9 bases are shared with TRBD1. Germline CDR1 LNHDA, CDR2 SQIVND (reference sequence). V shed 4 bases and J 8 bases; nucleotides not matched to a gene: 8. The CDR3 length is 15 residues. DNA for the CDR3: TGTGCCAGTAGTACTACAGGGGGCCTCGGGGAAAAACTGTTTTTT. Its translation: CASSTTGGLGEKLFF.

This chain joins TRBV2 and TRBJ1-2; TRBD1 is a possible D gene (5 bases). V lost 6 bases and J 3 bases, leaving 20 bases between the germline ends. CDR1 and CDR2 (germline): SNHLY, FYNNEI. This CDR3 region has 16 residues. The CDR3 nucleotides are TGTGCCAGCAGCCCCCTCCGGGACCCCCGTCACTATGGCTACACCTTC. It encodes CASSPLRDPRHYGYTF.

This clonotype was seen more than once but under ten times. The CDR3 coding sequence is TGTGCCAGCGGCTCGGGGGAGCTGTTTTTT. This encodes CASGSGELFF. The rearrangement joins TRBV27 to TRBJ2-2; D not resolved. Germline lookup yields CDR1 MNHEY and CDR2 SMNVEV (reference sequence). This CDR3 is 10 amino acids long. V lost 8 bases to trimming and J lost 8 bases, with 6 bases between them.

The CDR3 loop is CSARDPVSSSYNEQFF. The CDR3 DNA follows: TGCAGTGCTAGAGATCCAGTCTCCAGCTCCTACAATGAGCAGTTCTTC. The genes are TRBV20-1 and TRBJ2-1; D gene unclear. V was trimmed by 0 bases and J by 0 bases, leaving 12 bases between them. Per germline, CDR1 DFQATT and CDR2 SNEGSKA (reference sequence). This CDR3 region has 16 residues.

The rearrangement uses TRBV7-9 and TRBJ2-3, with D possibly TRBD1 on 6 matching bases. Trimming shortened V by 0 bases and J by 0 bases, and 10 bases separated the two germline ends. Germline assignment: CDR1 SEHNR and CDR2 FQNEAQ (reference sequence). The CDR3 totals 16 residues. The CDR3 DNA follows: TGTGCCAGCAGCTTAGCTCGGGACATTAGCACAGATACGCAGTATTTT. It yields the protein CASSLARDISTDTQYF.

The genes are TRBV7-2 and TRBJ2-1, with 7 bases lining up with TRBD1. Looked up from germline, CDR1 is SGHTA and CDR2 is FQGNSA. The CDR3 is 15 residues long. J lost 8 bases, V lost 1 base, and 8 bases had no gene match. The chain's CDR3 is CASSLGSGGLYEQFF. In nucleotides, the CDR3 is TGTGCCAGCAGCTTAGGTTCAGGGGGATTGTATGAGCAGTTCTTC.

This clonotype showed up many times. V gene TRBV7-6 combines with J gene TRBJ2-6, with D possibly being TRBD1 (5 bases). The germline CDR1 and CDR2 sequences are SGHVS and FNYEAQ. Trimming removed 2 bases at V and 1 base at J, with 15 bases between. The CDR3 loop spans 18 amino acids. CDR3 in DNA: TGTGCCAGCAGCTTATCGGCAGGGCCCTGGTCTGGGGCCAACGTCCTGACTTTC. Translated: CASSLSAGPWSGANVLTF. Variable domain in full (rest from reference TRBV7-6 and TRBJ2-6): GAGVSQSPRYKVTKRGQDVALRCDPISGHVSLYWYRQALGQGPEFLTYFNYEAQQDKSGLPNDRFSAERPEGSISTLTIQRTEQRDSAMYRCASSLSAGPWSGANVLTFGAGSRLTVL.

This clonotype was seen many times. The DNA of the CDR3 is TGTGCCAGCAGCTTAGTCAACACCGGGGAGCTGTTTTTT. It translates to CASSLVNTGELFF. The chain carries TRBV11-2 and TRBJ2-2; D unresolved. This CDR3 region has 13 residues. Trimming pared 1 base from V and 2 bases from J, leaving 2 bases between. Germline loops: CDR1 SGHAT, CDR2 FQNNGV.

This clonotype was recorded a few times. The CDR3 region is CSVEGTTSTDTQYF. CDR3 DNA: TGCAGCGTTGAGGGGACAACTAGCACAGATACGCAGTATTTT. This rearrangement joins TRBV29-1 to TRBJ2-3, with a tentative D call TRBD1 (6 bases). CDR1 and CDR2 from the germline V gene are SQVTM and ANQGSEA. The length of the CDR3 is 14 residues. Trimming shortened V by 3 bases and J by 0 bases, and 10 bases separated the two germline ends.

J is TRBJ1-2 and V is TRBV12-3 or TRBV12-4, with TRBD1 as a possible D gene (5 bases). The V end lost 6 bases, the J end lost 3 bases, and 17 bases lay between the germline ends. This CDR3 spans 15 amino acids. CDR3 bases: TGTGCCAGCAGCTACGTGACAGTAGTCGACTATGGCTACACCTTC. Its protein product is CASSYVTVVDYGYTF.